This T cell receptor (beta chain) is from a study of response to subunit inactivated influenza vaccine. The CDR3 is 15 residues long. Unmatched junction bases numbered 9, after V lost 5 bases and J lost 4 bases. Germline assignment: CDR1 SEHNR and CDR2 FQNEAQ (reference sequence). General study points: Every seasonal influenza vaccination brings in few new T cells, the authors suggested.

In TCRdb, the RT-PCR reads were re-called with MiXCR into one record per CDR3 protein. In the table there are about 310,000 distinct CDR3 sequences, 21% of which are singletons. This clonotype was seen ten or more times. No antigen is known for it. The sequence derives from a man between 50 and 69 years old who received an inactivated influenza vaccine. The genes are TRBV7-9 and TRBJ1-2, with 8 bases lining up with TRBD1. The specimen was PBMCs from blood, collected less than 22 months after vaccination. The CDR3 sequence: CASSSDRDRSYGYTF. The CDR3, as DNA: TGTGCCAGCAGCAGTGACCGGGACAGGAGCTATGGCTACACCTTC.